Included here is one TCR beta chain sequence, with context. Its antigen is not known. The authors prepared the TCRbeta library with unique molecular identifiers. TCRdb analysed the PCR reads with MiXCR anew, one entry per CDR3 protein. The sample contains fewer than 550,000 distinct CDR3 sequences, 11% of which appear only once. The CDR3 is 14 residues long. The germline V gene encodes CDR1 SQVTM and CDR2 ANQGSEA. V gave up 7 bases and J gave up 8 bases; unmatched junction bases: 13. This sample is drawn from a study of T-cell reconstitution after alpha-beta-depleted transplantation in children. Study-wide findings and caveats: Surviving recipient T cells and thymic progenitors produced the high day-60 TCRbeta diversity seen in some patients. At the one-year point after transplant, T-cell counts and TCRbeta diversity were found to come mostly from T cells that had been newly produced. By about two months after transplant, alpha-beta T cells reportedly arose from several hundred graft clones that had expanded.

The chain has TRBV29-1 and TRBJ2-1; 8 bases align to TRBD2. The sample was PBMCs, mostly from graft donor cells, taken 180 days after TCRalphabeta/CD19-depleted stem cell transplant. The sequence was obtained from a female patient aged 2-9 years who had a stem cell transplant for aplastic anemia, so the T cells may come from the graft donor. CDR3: CSARPGLVWYEQFF. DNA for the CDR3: TGCAGCGCCCGACCGGGACTAGTTTGGTATGAGCAGTTCTTC.